This entry lists 27 T cell receptor beta chains sequenced from one sample in a study of molecular identifiers for immune sequencing clone quantification. TCRdb redid the calling of the PCR reads with MiXCR, one entry per CDR3 protein. Here the sample spans some 94,000 distinct CDR3 sequences, approximately 23% being singletons. The specimen was naive CD8+ T cells from blood, with Jurkat cell RNA spiked in. Described subset: FACS-sorted CD8+CD4-CCR7+CD45RA+ naive T cells. Receptors originate from a human donor in good health. Some libraries in this study had Jurkat cell RNA spiked in.

The gene calls are TRBV18 and TRBJ1-2, with D possibly being TRBD1 (6 bases). The CDR3 loop spans 15 amino acids. Trimming took off 5 bases at V and 4 bases at J, with 17 bases between the two ends. Germline values: CDR1 KGHSH, CDR2 LQKENI. The CDR3 loop reads CASSSAGAQVYGYTF. In nucleotides, the CDR3 is TGTGCCAGCTCATCGGCAGGGGCACAAGTCTATGGCTACACCTTC.

This chain uses TRBV6-6 with TRBJ2-1, with D unclear. Germline V gene lookup returns CDR1 MNHNY and CDR2 SVGAGI (reference sequence). With 2 bases removed from V and 1 base from J, the gap between germline ends came to 6 bases. This CDR3 contains 14 residues. The CDR3 here is CASSYRLSYNEQFF. The CDR3 bases are TGTGCCAGCAGTTACAGGCTTTCCTACAATGAGCAGTTCTTC.

The chain joins TRBV4-2 to TRBJ2-1, with D tentatively TRBD2 (5 bases). This CDR3 has 16 residues. Germline V gene lookup returns CDR1 LGHNA and CDR2 YNFKEQ. V was trimmed by 0 bases and J by 5 bases, leaving 14 bases between them. CDR3 DNA sequence: TGTGCCAGCAGCCAAGAAGGGAGTAGCCCGAACAATGAGCAGTTCTTC. Amino acid sequence: CASSQEGSSPNNEQFF.

This clonotype was counted a few times. This rearrangement joins TRBV3-1 to TRBJ2-5, with TRBD2 identical over 10 bases. This CDR3 region has 17 residues. V dropped 4 bases and J dropped 2; count of bases not matched to a gene: 10. In germline, CDR1 is LGHDT, CDR2 YNNKEL (reference sequence). CDR3 loop: CASSPGTSANFQETQYF. The DNA for the CDR3 is TGTGCCAGCAGCCCCGGGACTAGCGCAAACTTTCAAGAGACCCAGTACTTC.

This clonotype was detected many times. This sequence joins TRBV6-2 or TRBV6-3 and TRBJ1-5, with D maybe TRBD1 (5 bases). This CDR3 comprises 15 residues. Germline lookup yields CDR1 MNHEY and CDR2 SVGEGT. Trimming took 2 bases from V and 7 from J, leaving 15 bases between them. The CDR3 is CASSYGTGFGQPQHF. The CDR3 nucleotides are TGTGCCAGCAGTTACGGGACGGGCTTTGGGCAGCCCCAGCATTTT.

This clonotype was picked up many times. This rearrangement joins TRBV21-1 to TRBJ2-2. TRBV21-1 is labeled a pseudogene. This CDR3 contains 16 residues. CDR3 nucleotides: TGTGCCAGCAGCAAAGCAAGGAGAACGAACACCGGGGAGCTGTTTTTT. Protein product: CASSKARRTNTGELFF.

Details on this clonotype: This is likely a read error, given that the CDR3 carries no conserved phenylalanine or tryptophan at its end. This chain uses TRBV13 with TRBJ2-1, with D possibly TRBD1 on 7 matching bases. The CDR3 is 15 amino acids. V was cut by 6 bases and J by 4 bases, with 16 bases left in between. CDR1 is PRHDT and CDR2 is FYEKMQ in the germline V gene (reference sequence). In nucleotides, the CDR3 is TGTGCCAGCAGTTCCAGGGGGGCCGGGTACAATGAGCAGTTCTCC. It encodes CASSSRGAGYNEQFS.

The table lists this clonotype with a few counts. The genes are TRBV6-5 and TRBJ1-4; 10 bases match TRBD1. The CDR3 length is 17 residues. Germline-derived CDR1 and CDR2 are MNHEY and SVGAGI. Trimming took 0 bases from V and 6 from J; bases not matched to a gene: 7. DNA of the CDR3: TGTGCCAGCAGTTACTCAAAGACAGGGGGCGTAGATGAAAAACTGTTTTTT. This encodes CASSYSKTGGVDEKLFF.

This clonotype has at least ten counts. V usage is TRBV4-3 and J usage is TRBJ1-4; TRBD1 matches at 9 bases. The CDR3 is 15 amino acids. J gave up 8 bases and V 3 bases, and 7 bases lay outside the gene matches. Per germline, CDR1 LGHNA and CDR2 YSLEER. The CDR3 bases are TGCGCCAGCAGCCAGGGACAGGGCGACGTGGAAAAACTGTTTTTT. This codes for CASSQGQGDVEKLFF.

This clonotype was detected only a few times. This sequence joins TRBV9 and TRBJ2-3, with D perhaps TRBD1 (6 bases). The CDR3 totals 12 residues. V lost 4 bases and J lost 5, with 8 bases in between. Germline values: CDR1 SGDLS, CDR2 YYNGEE. CDR3 nucleotide sequence: TGTGCCAGCAGCCAGGGGCTAGATACGCAGTATTTT. Its protein is CASSQGLDTQYF.

In the case of this clonotype: A much larger clone lies a single base off, so this may be a read error. The chain's CDR3 is CASSHGSIPRTEAFF. The CDR3 DNA reads as TGCGCCAGCAGCCACGGATCGATCCCGAGGACTGAAGCTTTCTTT. The V and J genes are TRBV4-3 and TRBJ1-1; D unresolved. The CDR3 sequence is 15 residues long. Germline CDR1 LGHNA, CDR2 YSLEER. V lost 3 bases to trimming and J lost 5 bases, with 16 bases between them.

This clonotype was picked up many times. The rearrangement links TRBV12-3 or TRBV12-4 to TRBJ1-5; TRBD1 agrees at 9 bases. CDR3 size: 15 residues. V lost 5 bases and J lost 4; bases outside the gene matches: 6. The CDR3 DNA follows: TGTGCCAGCAGTCCGGGACAGGGTTGGAATCAGCCCCAGCATTTT. Protein product: CASSPGQGWNQPQHF.

The sample holds a few counts of this clonotype. The rearrangement joins TRBV10-2 to TRBJ2-3; D is possibly TRBD1 (5 bases). V lost 6 bases and J 6 bases, leaving 16 bases between the germline ends. CDR3 length: 14 amino acids. CDR1 and CDR2 from the germline V gene are WSHSY and SAAADI. CDR3 region: CASSSGPPGDTQYF. In DNA, the CDR3 is TGCGCCAGCAGCTCGGGTCCGCCAGGGGATACGCAGTATTTT.

This clonotype was seen repeatedly, ten times or more. The chain has TRBV20-1 and TRBJ2-7; TRBD1 is a possible D gene (5 bases). The CDR3 has 13 amino acids. The ends were cut back, 6 bases at V and 3 bases at J, with 15 bases in the middle. The germline V gene has CDR1 DFQATT and CDR2 SNEGSKA (reference sequence). CDR3 in DNA: TGCAGTGCCCGACCGGACATCCTCTACGAGCAGTACTTC. Its protein product is CSARPDILYEQYF.

The chain carries TRBV6-5 and TRBJ2-7; 7 bases map to TRBD1. Per the germline V gene, CDR1 is MNHEY and CDR2 is SVGAGI. V shed 5 bases and J 7 bases; nucleotides not matched to a gene: 11. This CDR3 contains 14 residues. CDR3 sequence: CASSDTGVAREQYF. CDR3 nucleotides: TGTGCCAGCAGTGACACAGGGGTGGCCCGTGAGCAGTACTTC.

This clonotype turned up a few times. V is TRBV20-1 and J is TRBJ2-1; TRBD2 aligns across 9 bases. The CDR3 spans 16 residues. Germline lookup yields CDR1 DFQATT and CDR2 SNEGSKA (reference sequence). Trimming removed 0 bases from V and 3 bases from J; junction bases left unmatched: 6. The DNA of the CDR3 is TGCAGTGCTAGAGATTTCAGTAGCGGGAGCTACAATGAGCAGTTCTTC. Amino acid sequence: CSARDFSSGSYNEQFF.

The table lists this clonotype with many counts. The V gene is TRBV7-9, the J gene TRBJ2-3; 11 bases align to TRBD2. This CDR3 is 16 amino acids long. The ends lost 5 bases at V and 4 bases at J; junction bases unmatched: 8. The V gene's germline CDR1 is SEHNR and CDR2 FQNEAQ (reference sequence). The CDR3 coding sequence is TGTGCCAGCAGCCTAACTAGCGGGGGCGGTCCAGATACGCAGTATTTT. Translated, it gives CASSLTSGGGPDTQYF.

This clonotype was counted many times. The V gene is TRBV15, the J gene TRBJ2-3; 10 bases agree with TRBD2. The CDR3 is made up of 18 amino acids. The trim removed 0 bases at V and 2 bases at J, leaving 8 bases unmatched. Per germline, CDR1 LNHNV and CDR2 YYDKDF (reference sequence). The CDR3 loop is CATSRDLGLAELTDTQYF. CDR3 DNA: TGTGCCACCAGCAGAGATTTAGGACTAGCGGAACTCACAGATACGCAGTATTTT.

This clonotype has at least ten counts. The chain is built from TRBV7-9 and TRBJ1-1; D remains ambiguous. Trimming took off 5 bases at V and 0 bases at J, with 7 bases between the two ends. This CDR3 contains 13 residues. Germline V gives CDR1 SEHNR, CDR2 FQNEAQ (reference sequence). CDR3 DNA sequence: TGTGCCAGCAGCCCTATTCTGAACACTGAAGCTTTCTTT. It yields the protein CASSPILNTEAFF.

This clonotype has more than one count but fewer than ten. The chain couples TRBV10-3 to TRBJ1-4; 9 positions agree with TRBD1. After removal of 3 bases from V and 6 bases from J, the junction contained 14 bases not matched to a gene. CDR1 is ENHRY and CDR2 is SYGVKD in the germline V gene. This CDR3 contains 18 residues. CDR3 DNA sequence: TGTGCCATCAGTGACCCAACAGGGGGCGGCGGTTATGATGAAAAACTGTTTTTT. This codes for CAISDPTGGGGYDEKLFF.

This clonotype showed up just a few times. This chain connects TRBV7-9 to TRBJ1-6, with 7 bases lining up with TRBD1. V trimming: 5 bases; J trimming: 7 bases; junction bases outside the gene matches: 5. Per the germline V gene, CDR1 is SEHNR and CDR2 is FQNEAQ (reference sequence). The CDR3 runs 14 residues. For the CDR3, the DNA is TGTGCCAGCAGCCGGGACAGTAAGAATTCACCCCTCCACTTT. Protein product: CASSRDSKNSPLHF.

This clonotype has just a few counts. The chain employs TRBV5-1 and TRBJ2-3; D gene uncertain. Germline lookup yields CDR1 SGHRS and CDR2 YFSETQ. The CDR3 extends over 15 amino acids. V was clipped by 3 bases and J by 1 base, with 12 bases between them. The CDR3 is CASSSAFDGTDTQYF. The DNA for the CDR3 is TGCGCCAGCAGCTCGGCCTTTGACGGCACAGATACGCAGTATTTT.

Regarding this clonotype: A read error is possible here, since a much larger clone lies one base away. The chain employs TRBV20-1 and TRBJ2-5; perhaps TRBD2 as D (6 bases). V lost 6 bases and J lost 1, with 18 bases in between. Germline values: CDR1 DFQATT, CDR2 SNEGSKA (reference sequence). This CDR3 contains 15 residues. The CDR3 bases are TGCAGTGCACGGGGGTACTGCGTCCTCCAAGAGACCCAGTACTTC. This translates into CSARGYCVLQETQYF.

In its sample, this clonotype was seen a few times. CDR3 sequence (DNA): TGCAGTGCTAGTTTTGGGCTCGAGTACGATGAGCAGTTCTTC. This gives the protein CSASFGLEYDEQFF. V is TRBV20-1 and J is TRBJ2-1, with no clear D. Germline V gene data show CDR1 as DFQATT and CDR2 as SNEGSKA (reference sequence). This CDR3 is 14 amino acids long. Trimming removed 3 bases from V and 8 bases from J, with 17 bases in between.

Only a few counts were recorded for this clonotype. The chain joins TRBV20-1 to TRBJ1-1; tentatively, D is TRBD1 (5 bases). CDR3 length equals 14 residues. Trimming removed 1 base at V and 2 bases at J, with 11 bases between. Germline V gene data show CDR1 as DFQATT and CDR2 as SNEGSKA (reference sequence). The CDR3 sequence: CSARGGGGNTEAFF. The DNA for the CDR3 is TGCAGTGCTAGAGGGGGGGGAGGTAACACTGAAGCTTTCTTT.

As for this clonotype: It may be a read error: a sequence one base away is much more abundant. The rearrangement uses TRBV30 and TRBJ2-7, with D tentatively TRBD1 (7 bases). This CDR3 contains 14 residues. Per the germline V gene, CDR1 is GTSNPN and CDR2 is SVGIG (reference sequence). Trimming cost V 5 bases and J 9 bases, with 23 bases left between them. The CDR3 loop is CAWGGGTDSGRQYF. The CDR3 DNA reads as TGTGCCTGGGGTGGGGGGACAGACTCCGGACGGCAGTACTTC.

There are a few counts of this clonotype. V gene TRBV5-5 combines with J gene TRBJ2-7; D is perhaps TRBD1 (6 bases). Germline V CDR1 and CDR2: SGHKS, YYEKEE (reference sequence). This CDR3 region has 15 residues. V gave up 1 base and J gave up 2 bases, with 13 bases separating them. The chain's CDR3 is CASSLTRGHTYEQYF. DNA for the CDR3: TGTGCCAGCAGCTTGACCCGGGGACACACCTACGAGCAGTACTTC. Full variable domain (rest looked up from reference TRBV5-5 and TRBJ2-7): DAGVTQSPTHLIKTRGQQVTLRCSPISGHKSVSWYQQVLGQGPQFIFQYYEKEERGRGNFPDRFSARQFPNYSSELNVNALLLGDSALYLCASSLTRGHTYEQYFGPGTRLTVT.